This entry is about one T cell receptor beta chain. The V end lost 2 bases, the J end lost 3 bases, and 14 bases lay between the germline ends. This CDR3 has 15 residues. Germline CDR1 reads LNHDA; CDR2 reads SQIVND (reference sequence). Some clones are missing from TCRdb's copy, which holds only in-frame ones; the method was immunoSEQ multiplex PCR. The table lists 100,000 to 140,000 clones, 70% to 90% of them singletons. This entry is derived from a study of T cell responses to AZD1222 COVID-19 vaccine. The sample consisted of peripheral blood, taken 28 days after the second AZD1222 dose. The chain couples TRBV19 to TRBJ2-7, with D tentatively TRBD1 (6 bases). The TCR comes from an adult who received the AZD1222 COVID-19 vaccine. CDR3 sequence reads: CASSIPGHPSYEQYF. In nucleotides, the CDR3 is TGTGCCAGTAGTATACCGGGACATCCGAGCTACGAGCAGTACTTC.